The clone carrying this T cell receptor beta chain has a handful of counts. Its specificity is not known. The read ends 3 residues before the CDR3 terminus; that terminus is restored from the germline J gene. This CDR3 spans 18 amino acids. The J segment lost 5 bases and the V segment lost 3 bases, leaving 18 bases of the junction unmatched. Here immunoSEQ multiplex PCR was the method, and the copy in TCRdb shows in-frame clones only, minus some. The sample presents roughly 60,000 clones, none singletons. The data belong to a study of T cell clonality in common variable immunodeficiency. Study findings and constraints: Patient heterogeneity in the CVID cohort limited correlations between repertoire features and clinical complications. CVID subjects showed higher TCRbeta clonality than healthy controls.

The sequenced material came from peripheral blood mononuclear cells. The clonotype originates from a person aged 18 to 70 in good health. The rearrangement links TRBV6-7 to TRBJ2-5, with 7 positions matching TRBD1. TRBV6-7 is sorted into the ORF group, with uncertain function. Incomplete CDR3 DNA: TGTGCCAGCAGTTATTTTTCCCGCGACAGGGTACCGGGGGAGACC. This codes for CASSYFSRDRVPGET. The full CDR3 reads CASSYFSRDRVPGETQYF.